A selection of T cell receptor beta chains follows, all from one sample in a study of Ad26.COV2.S vaccination and SARS-CoV-2 variants. Sequenced by immunoSEQ multiplex PCR; TCRdb stores in-frame clones only, minus some. The sample holds about 400,000 clones, 70% to 90% seen once. Source: peripheral blood, taken in a trial of Ad26.COV2.S vaccine versus placebo. These receptors were taken from a person between 18 and 60 years old who received the Ad26.COV2.S COVID-19 vaccine or a placebo. Each CDR3 is given with its conserved first and last residue. A D gene is named only where the DNA matches it firmly. The size field is filled for only some rows; it gives once, few, many or a size class.

v_gene	j_gene	abundance	d_gene	CDR3nt	CDR3aa
TRBV4-2	TRBJ2-1	once	.	TGTGCCAGCAGCCAAGATAGGGACGGGTACTCTGAGCAGTTCTTC	CASSQDRDGYSEQFF
TRBV5-1	TRBJ2-3	.	.	TGCGCCAGCAGCCCAACGTCAGATACGCAGTATTTT	CASSPTSDTQYF
TRBV6-2/TRBV6-3	TRBJ2-1	.	TRBD2	TGTGCCAGCAGTCACGGACTAGCGGGAGGAGGCTCTTACAATGAGCAGTTCTTC	CASSHGLAGGGSYNEQFF
TRBV11-3	TRBJ2-3	.	.	TGTGCCAGCAGCACCGACTCGGATACGCAGTATTTT	CASSTDSDTQYF
TRBV19	TRBJ2-3	.	TRBD1	TGTGCCAGTAGTTCGGGGACAGAAAACACAGATACGCAGTATTTT	CASSSGTENTDTQYF
TRBV18	TRBJ2-5	.	.	TGTGCCAGCTCGAGCCAAGAGACCCAGTACTTC	CASSSQETQYF
TRBV4-1	TRBJ1-5	once	.	TGCGCCAGCAGCCAAGTCCCGGGGGGTCCCCCGCCCCAGCATTTT	CASSQVPGGPPPQHF
TRBV3-1/TRBV3-2	TRBJ2-5	.	.	TGTGCCAGCAGCCAAGAAGACGGAGCTGAGACCCAGTACTTC	CASSQEDGAETQYF
TRBV5-5	TRBJ2-1	.	TRBD1	TGTGCCAGCAGTCAAGGGACAGGGGTTGGGGAGCAGTTCTTC	CASSQGTGVGEQFF
TRBV7-3	TRBJ2-6	.	TRBD1	TGTGCCAGCAGCCGGGGACAGCTCTCTGGGGCCAACGTCCTGACTTTC	CASSRGQLSGANVLTF
TRBV6-5	TRBJ1-2	.	TRBD1	TGTGCCAGCAGGGTGACAGGGGACTATGGCTACACCTTC	CASRVTGDYGYTF
TRBV5-5	TRBJ1-5	.	TRBD1	TGTGCCAGCAGCCGTCCCGGGACAGGGCAGCCCCAGCATTTT	CASSRPGTGQPQHF
TRBV6-5	TRBJ2-7	.	TRBD1	TGTGCCAGCAGTCGAGGGACAGTCTGGACCAACGAGCAGTACTTC	CASSRGTVWTNEQYF
TRBV6-4	TRBJ1-6	once	.	TGTGCCAGCAGTGAGTGGTATAATTCACCCCTCCACTTT	CASSEWYNSPLHF
TRBV19	TRBJ1-6	few	TRBD1	TGTGCCAGTAGTACGGGACAGCTGAATTCACCCCTCCACTTT	CASSTGQLNSPLHF
TRBV6-1	TRBJ2-7	.	.	TGTGCCAGCAGTGAAAGTATGAGGGGGATCGAGCAGTACTTC	CASSESMRGIEQYF
TRBV10-1	TRBJ1-5	.	.	TGCGCCAGCAGACGGCAAGTACAGCGCCAGCATTTT	CASRRQVQRQHF
TRBV27	TRBJ2-1	.	TRBD2	TGTGCCAGCAGTTTATCGGGCGGGAGTTCCTACAATGAGCAGTTCTTC	CASSLSGGSSYNEQFF
TRBV7-3	TRBJ2-7	.	TRBD2	TGTGCCAGCAGCTTGACTAGCGGGAGCGAGCAGTACTTC	CASSLTSGSEQYF
TRBV28	TRBJ2-2	.	.	TGTGCCAGCAGTTTACCGGGACACAACACCGGGGAGCTGTTTTTT	CASSLPGHNTGELFF
TRBV30	TRBJ1-1	.	.	TGTGCCTGGAGTTGGGCCGGGACTAACACTGAAGCTTTCTTT	CAWSWAGTNTEAFF
TRBV27	TRBJ1-2	once	TRBD1	TGTGCCAGCAGTTCTCCCCGGACAGGGAACTATGGCTACACCTTC	CASSSPRTGNYGYTF
TRBV6-5	TRBJ2-2	.	.	TGTGCCACCAGGGTGCGGGATCGGATCACCGGGGAGCTGTTTTTT	CATRVRDRITGELFF
TRBV15	TRBJ1-5	.	.	TGTGCCACCAGCAGGGAGGGGTGGCAGCGATCTCCACAGCCCCAGCATTTT	CATSREGWQRSPQPQHF
TRBV2	TRBJ2-3	few	.	TGTGCCAGCAGTGAAGCGGATACGCAGTATTTT	CASSEADTQYF
TRBV7-3	TRBJ2-1	once	.	TGTGCCAGCAGCGAAATACTAGGAGGGTCGAATGAGCAGTTCTTC	CASSEILGGSNEQFF
TRBV24-1	TRBJ2-1	few	TRBD1	TGTGCCACCAGTGATCCCCGGAGGGGGACAGGGGTCTACAATGAGCAGTTCTTC	CATSDPRRGTGVYNEQFF
TRBV30	TRBJ1-5	once	TRBD1	TGTGCCTGGAACTCAGGGGGTAGGGGCCAGCCCCAGCATTTT	CAWNSGGRGQPQHF
TRBV5-1	TRBJ2-2	.	.	TGCGCCAGCAGTTTCCCAGTCGGGGAGCTGTTTTTT	CASSFPVGELFF
TRBV30	TRBJ2-2	once	.	TGTGCCTGGAGTGTACGGAAGGCCGGGAACACCGGGGAGCTGTTTTTT	CAWSVRKAGNTGELFF
TRBV14	TRBJ2-5	.	.	TGTGCCAGCAGCCAGGTAGCAGAGACCCAGTACTTC	CASSQVAETQYF